Listed here are 3 T cell receptor beta chains from one sample, sequenced in a study of tissue T cells after allogeneic stem cell transplantation. Produced via immunoSEQ multiplex PCR; TCRdb's table is partial and in-frame only. Of under 4,500 clones detected, 55% to 70% appear once; the ten largest clones hold about 28%. Sample time point: mouse harvest day 7 after allogeneic transplant. Mouse grafts combined 10^7 T-cell-depleted bone marrow cells with 10^6 splenic CD5+ T cells. Sequencing was carried out using spleen. These receptors came from a female BALB/c mouse given C57BL/6 T cells with graft-versus-host disease after an allogeneic hematopoietic cell transplant.

With respect to this clone: The gene symbols are mouse symbols. The sequenced fragment ends 1 residue before the CDR3 boundary, so the rest is inferred from the germline J gene. V is TRBV13-2 and J is TRBJ2-4, with 9 bases that match TRBD2. This CDR3 is 15 amino acids long. Germline-derived CDR1 and CDR2 are NNHNN and SYGAGS (reference sequence). The V gene end was trimmed by 0 bases and the J gene end by 6 bases; junction bases not matched to a gene: 5. Partial CDR3 DNA: TGTGCCAGCGGTGATGTTGGGGGGGCGCGGAACACCTTGTAC. Protein product: CASGDVGGARNTLY. The entire CDR3 sequence reads CASGDVGGARNTLYF.

As to this clone: Genes and germline come from the mouse. The DNA ends 1 residue before the CDR3 does, and the rest of the CDR3 is filled in from the germline J gene. This chain links TRBV26 with TRBJ1-6, with a possible D match to TRBD1 (5 bases). TRBJ1-6 is an open reading frame whose function is uncertain. Germline V gene data show CDR1 as KGHPV and CDR2 as FQNQEV (reference sequence). CDR3 length equals 14 residues. V lost 4 bases and J 4 bases, leaving 8 bases between the germline ends. CDR3 DNA, as far as it was read: TGTGCCAGCAGTCCCGGACAATATAATTCGCCCCTCTAC. Translated: CASSPGQYNSPLY. Given in full, the CDR3 is CASSPGQYNSPLYF.

On this clone: Mouse germline and gene names are used. The CDR3 end falls 1 residue outside the read, so it is completed with the germline J gene. The chain carries TRBV13-1 and TRBJ2-3, with D hard to call. Germline V CDR1 and CDR2: NSHNY, SYGAGN. The V end lost 3 bases, the J end lost 0 bases, and 8 bases lay between the germline ends. The CDR3 extends over 14 amino acids. The CDR3 sequence: CASSGKDSAETLYF. The part of the CDR3 DNA that was read is TGTGCCAGCAGTGGAAAAGATAGTGCAGAAACGCTGTAT.